A selection of T cell receptor beta chains follows, all from one sample in a study of beta chain features in type 1 diabetes. This table comes from immunoSEQ multiplex PCR, and its TCRdb copy is limited to in-frame clones, with some not included. The sample has about 360,000 clones; around an eighth are singletons. Sequenced input: naive CD4+ T cells from blood. These receptors were obtained from a man aged 18 to 30 in good health. Both conserved end residues are trimmed from each CDR3.

j_call v_call cdr3_aa
TRBJ1-5 TRBV4-1 ASSPGQGARGNQPQH
TRBJ2-1 TRBV28 ASSWAGTGSYNEQF
TRBJ1-2 TRBV2 ASQGRQGVNYGYT
TRBJ2-2 TRBV7-3 ASRHLGNTGELF
TRBJ2-7 TRBV19 ASSIATGSYEQY
TRBJ2-1 TRBV15 ATSGGLAYNEQF
TRBJ1-5 TRBV7-9 ASSLGGGGPQH
TRBJ2-1 TRBV28 ASSSIRTGGLAGGNEQF
TRBJ2-5 TRBV23-1 ASVKPPSRGRETQY
TRBJ2-2 TRBV25-1 ASSESGGPNTGELF